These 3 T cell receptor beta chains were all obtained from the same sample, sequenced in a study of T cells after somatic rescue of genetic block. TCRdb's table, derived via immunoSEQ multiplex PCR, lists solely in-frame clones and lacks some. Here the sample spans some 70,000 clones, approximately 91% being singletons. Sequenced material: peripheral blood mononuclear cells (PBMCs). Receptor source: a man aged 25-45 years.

The CDR3 coding sequence is TGTGCCAGCTCACCAACTACAGGGGATACCGGGGAGCTGTTTTTT. This encodes CASSPTTGDTGELFF. This chain connects TRBV18 to TRBJ2-2; 7 bases fit TRBD1. The V gene end was trimmed by 2 bases and the J gene end by 5 bases; junction bases not matched to a gene: 5. The germline gives CDR1 KGHSH, CDR2 LQKENI. There are 15 residues in the CDR3.

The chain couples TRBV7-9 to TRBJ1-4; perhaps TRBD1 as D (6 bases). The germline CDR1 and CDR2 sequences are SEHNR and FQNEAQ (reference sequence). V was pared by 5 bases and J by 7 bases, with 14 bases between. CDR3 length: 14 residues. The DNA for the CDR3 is TGTGCCAGCAGCCCGGAGACAGGCGGTGAAAAACTGTTTTTT. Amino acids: CASSPETGGEKLFF. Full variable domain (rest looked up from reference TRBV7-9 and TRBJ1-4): DTGVSQNPRHKITKRGQNVTFRCDPISEHNRLYWYRQTLGQGPEFLTYFQNEAQLEKSRLLSDRFSAERPKGSFSTLEIQRTEQGDSAMYLCASSPETGGEKLFFGSGTQLSVL.

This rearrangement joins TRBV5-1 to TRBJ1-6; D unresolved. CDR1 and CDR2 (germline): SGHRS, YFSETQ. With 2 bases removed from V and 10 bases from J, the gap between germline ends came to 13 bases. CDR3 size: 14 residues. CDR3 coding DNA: TGCGCCAGCAGCTTAGTCCCGGCAGAATCACCCCTCCACTTT. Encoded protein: CASSLVPAESPLHF.